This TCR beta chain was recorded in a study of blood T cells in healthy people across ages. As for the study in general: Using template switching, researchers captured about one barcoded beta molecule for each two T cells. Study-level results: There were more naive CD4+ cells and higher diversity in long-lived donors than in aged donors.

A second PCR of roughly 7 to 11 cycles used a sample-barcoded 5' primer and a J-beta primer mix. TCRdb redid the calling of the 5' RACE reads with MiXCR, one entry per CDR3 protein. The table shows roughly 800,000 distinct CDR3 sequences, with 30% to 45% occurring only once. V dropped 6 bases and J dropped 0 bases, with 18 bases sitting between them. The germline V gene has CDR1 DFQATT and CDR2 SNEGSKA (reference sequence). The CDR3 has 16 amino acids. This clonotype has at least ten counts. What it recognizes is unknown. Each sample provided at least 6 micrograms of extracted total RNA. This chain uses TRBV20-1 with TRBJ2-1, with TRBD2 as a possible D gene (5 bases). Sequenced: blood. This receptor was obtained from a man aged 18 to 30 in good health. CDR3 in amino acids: CSAGGTPLSSYNEQFF. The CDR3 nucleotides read TGCAGTGCAGGAGGAACTCCCTTAAGCTCCTACAATGAGCAGTTCTTC.